This T cell receptor (beta chain) is drawn from a study of T cells in Graves' hyperthyroidism and ophthalmopathy. Study-level information: Pretreatment peripheral blood was obtained at initial diagnosis.

Amplified TCR beta CDR3 regions came from RNA transcripts. In the first-round RT-PCR of the TCR CDR3, the HTBI primer set was used. MiXCR, applied by TCRdb to the multiplex PCR reads, yields one record per CDR3 protein. The repertoire holds a few hundred thousand distinct CDR3 sequences, with around 14% as singletons. There are many counts of this clonotype. Its antigen is not known. General study findings and limits: Peripheral blood also featured most of the thyroid clonotypes expanded above 0.001.

The CDR3 is 15 residues long. The V end was cut by 3 bases, the J end by 4 bases, with 15 bases between. The germline V gene encodes CDR1 SGHTA and CDR2 FQGTGA. The chain joins TRBV7-3 to TRBJ1-1; no clear D gene. The source of this sequence is a woman aged 18-29 years with Graves' hyperthyroidism. The sample consisted of blood. CDR3 bases: TGTGCCAGCAGCTTGAATGCCGGGGAGAGCACTGAAGCTTTCTTT. Its translation: CASSLNAGESTEAFF.